This T cell receptor beta chain was obtained from a study of T cell responses to AZD1222 COVID-19 vaccine. Study information: The study pooled second doses at about 4 or about 12 weeks.

Assay: immunoSEQ multiplex PCR; the TCRdb copy retains only in-frame clones and omits some. The data hold roughly 160,000 clones, with over 75% observed a single time. CDR3 length equals 15 residues. Germline lookup yields CDR1 MNHEY and CDR2 SMNVEV (reference sequence). Trimming stripped 8 bases from V and 6 bases from J, with 20 bases between. Findings and caveats of the study: White British donors predominated, females outnumbered males, and clonal diversity was possibly underestimated.

About this clone: The target antigen is unknown.

This receptor was taken from an adult in good health. This rearrangement joins TRBV27 to TRBJ2-1; TRBD2 might be the D (5 bases). The source was peripheral blood, collected on day 0 of AZD1222 vaccination. CDR3 region: CASSLSRGVGNEQFF. CDR3 DNA sequence: TGTGCCAGCTCCCTGTCCCGGGGAGTAGGCAATGAGCAGTTCTTC.